This T cell receptor beta chain was sequenced for a study of identical twins. TCRdb re-derived calls from the 5' RACE reads in MiXCR, one entry per CDR3 protein. The table includes more than 1.5 million distinct CDR3 sequences, around a third detected once. This clonotype was seen a handful of times. The CDR3 loop spans 17 amino acids. Germline V gene lookup returns CDR1 SGHRS and CDR2 YFSETQ. V trimming: 4 bases; J trimming: 6 bases; junction bases outside the gene matches: 8. The gene calls are TRBV5-1 and TRBJ2-1; 15 bases map to TRBD2. The TCR comes from a newborn girl in good health. Sequences were obtained from cord blood. CDR3 loop: CASSPGLAGGGGNEQFF. CDR3 coding DNA: TGCGCCAGCAGCCCCGGACTAGCGGGAGGGGGAGGCAATGAGCAGTTCTTC.